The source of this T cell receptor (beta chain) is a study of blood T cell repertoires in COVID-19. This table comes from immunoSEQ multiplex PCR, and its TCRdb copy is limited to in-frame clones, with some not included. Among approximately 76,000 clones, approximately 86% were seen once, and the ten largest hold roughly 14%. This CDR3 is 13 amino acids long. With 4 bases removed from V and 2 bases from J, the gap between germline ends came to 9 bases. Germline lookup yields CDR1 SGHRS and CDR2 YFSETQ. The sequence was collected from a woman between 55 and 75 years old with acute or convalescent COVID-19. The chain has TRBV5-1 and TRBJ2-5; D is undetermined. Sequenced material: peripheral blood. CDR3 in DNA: TGCGCCAGCAGCAGAGGAGAACAAGAGACCCAGTACTTC. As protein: CASSRGEQETQYF.